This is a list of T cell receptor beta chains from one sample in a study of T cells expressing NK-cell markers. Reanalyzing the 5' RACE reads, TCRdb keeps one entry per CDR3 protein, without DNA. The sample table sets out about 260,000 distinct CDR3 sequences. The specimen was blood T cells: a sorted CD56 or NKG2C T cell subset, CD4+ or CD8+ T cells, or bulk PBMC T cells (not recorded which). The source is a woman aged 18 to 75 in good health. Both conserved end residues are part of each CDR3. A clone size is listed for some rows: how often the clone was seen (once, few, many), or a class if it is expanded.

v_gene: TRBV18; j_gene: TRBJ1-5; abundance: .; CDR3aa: CASSPVRVEPQHF
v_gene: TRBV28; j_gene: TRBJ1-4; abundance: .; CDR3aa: CASRGQGLGEKLFF
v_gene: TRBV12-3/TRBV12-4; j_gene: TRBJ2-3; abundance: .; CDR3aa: CASRPPGPPTDTQYF
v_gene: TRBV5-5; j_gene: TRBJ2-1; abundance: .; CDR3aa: CASSPGKGVNEQFF
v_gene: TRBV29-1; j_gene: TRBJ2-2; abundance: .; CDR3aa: CSVSKRDRWGTGELFF
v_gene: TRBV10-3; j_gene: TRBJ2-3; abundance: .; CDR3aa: CAISGGSHPDDTQYF
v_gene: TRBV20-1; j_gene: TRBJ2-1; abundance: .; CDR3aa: CSATPAGAYNEQFF
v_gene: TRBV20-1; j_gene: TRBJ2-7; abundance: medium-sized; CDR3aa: CSASPSGASYEQYF
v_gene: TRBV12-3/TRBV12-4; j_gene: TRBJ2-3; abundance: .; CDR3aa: CASSNLQGNTQYF
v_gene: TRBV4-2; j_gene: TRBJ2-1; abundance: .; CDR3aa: CASSQERGGAGNNEQFF
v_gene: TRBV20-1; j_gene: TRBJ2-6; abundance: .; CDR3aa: CSARPPRLEANVLTF
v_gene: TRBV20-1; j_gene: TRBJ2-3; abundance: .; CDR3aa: CSALRGGADTQYF
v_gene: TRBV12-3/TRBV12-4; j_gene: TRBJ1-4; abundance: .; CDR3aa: CASSLGQGPEVLFF
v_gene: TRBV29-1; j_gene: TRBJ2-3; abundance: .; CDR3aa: CSVEDRSGFTQYF
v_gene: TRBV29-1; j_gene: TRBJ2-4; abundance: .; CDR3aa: CSAGTGKNIQYF
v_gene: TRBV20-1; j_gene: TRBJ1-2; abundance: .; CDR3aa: CSARVSRYGYTF
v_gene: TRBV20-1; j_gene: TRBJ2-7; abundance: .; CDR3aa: CSASVGTEQYF
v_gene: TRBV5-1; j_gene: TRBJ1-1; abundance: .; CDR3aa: CASSLFQGRTEAFF
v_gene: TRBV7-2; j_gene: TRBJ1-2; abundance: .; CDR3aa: CASSSGQTYTF
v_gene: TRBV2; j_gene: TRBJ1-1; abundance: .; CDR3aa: CASNPDVFTEAFF
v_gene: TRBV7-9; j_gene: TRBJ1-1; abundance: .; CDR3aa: CSSSFWGSGNTEAFF
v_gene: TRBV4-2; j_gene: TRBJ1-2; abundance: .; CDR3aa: CASSPTKENYGYTF
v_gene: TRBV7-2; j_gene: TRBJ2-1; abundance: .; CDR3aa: CASRPGGSSNEQFF
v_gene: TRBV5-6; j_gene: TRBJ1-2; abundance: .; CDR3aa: CASSPIGGGYGYTF
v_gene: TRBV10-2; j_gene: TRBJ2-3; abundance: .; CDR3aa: CASRKEVRTDTQYF
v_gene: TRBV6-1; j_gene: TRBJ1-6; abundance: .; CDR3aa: CASSATGSSLHF
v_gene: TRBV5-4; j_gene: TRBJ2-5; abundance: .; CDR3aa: CASSLGTTSGKETQYF
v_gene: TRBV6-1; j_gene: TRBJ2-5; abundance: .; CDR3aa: CASHRGIKETQYF
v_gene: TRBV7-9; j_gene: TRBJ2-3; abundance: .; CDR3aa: CASSAGAFDTDTQYF
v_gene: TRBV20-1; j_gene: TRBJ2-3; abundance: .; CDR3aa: CSARDSGRVSGTDTQYF
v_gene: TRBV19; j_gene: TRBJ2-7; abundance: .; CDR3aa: CASSIAGWRTHEQYF
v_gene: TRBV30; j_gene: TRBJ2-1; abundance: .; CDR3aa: CAWSDYNEQFF
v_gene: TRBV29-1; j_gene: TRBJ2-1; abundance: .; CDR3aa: CSVVPRGSHNEQFF
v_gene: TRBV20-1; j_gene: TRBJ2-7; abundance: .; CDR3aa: CSARLLTGTSGEQYF
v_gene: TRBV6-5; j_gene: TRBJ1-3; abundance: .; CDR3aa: CASSYGVSGNTIYF